These 14 T cell receptor beta chains came from one sample sequenced in a study of cytomegalovirus exposure and HLA in healthy donors. TCRdb's table, derived via immunoSEQ multiplex PCR, lists solely in-frame clones and lacks some. Of 120,000 to 150,000 clones in the sample, 85% to 90% were seen once. Specimen: PBMCs. The source of these receptors is a woman younger than 35 in good health and CMV-seropositive.

V usage is TRBV4-2 and J usage is TRBJ2-7; a possible D gene is TRBD2 (6 bases). V gave up 0 bases and J gave up 4 bases, with 13 bases separating them. The length of the CDR3 is 15 residues. Germline loops: CDR1 LGHNA, CDR2 YNFKEQ. DNA for the CDR3: TGTGCCAGCAGCCAAGAACGGGAGCTCGGGTACGAGCAGTACTTC. This codes for CASSQERELGYEQYF.

V and J are TRBV4-2 and TRBJ1-1; TRBD1 is a possible D gene (6 bases). The CDR3 runs 13 residues. The ends were cut back, 0 bases at V and 8 bases at J, with 10 bases in the middle. CDR1 and CDR2 from the germline V gene are LGHNA and YNFKEQ. The CDR3 loop reads CASSQDDRQEAFF. For the CDR3, the DNA is TGTGCCAGCAGCCAAGATGACAGGCAGGAAGCTTTCTTT.

The chain uses TRBV11-2 and TRBJ2-7; 8 bases map to TRBD1. The CDR3 runs to 14 residues. CDR1 and CDR2 (germline): SGHAT, FQNNGV. V was pared by 6 bases and J by 4 bases, with 8 bases of the junction left unmatched. CDR3 DNA: TGTGCCAGCAGAACCGGGACAGGACCTTACGAGCAGTACTTC. Translation: CASRTGTGPYEQYF.

V is TRBV18 and J is TRBJ2-3, with 10 bases matching TRBD2. The CDR3 runs to 17 residues. Looked up from germline, CDR1 is KGHSH and CDR2 is LQKENI. V was pared by 3 bases and J by 4 bases, with 10 bases of the junction left unmatched. DNA for the CDR3: TGTGCCAGCTCACCGGGGGAGCTAGCGGGAGTAGCAGATACGCAGTATTTT. As protein: CASSPGELAGVADTQYF.

The chain uses TRBV7-2 and TRBJ2-4, with 9 positions matching TRBD1. Unmatched junction bases numbered 8, after V lost 5 bases and J lost 0 bases. Per the germline V gene, CDR1 is SGHTA and CDR2 is FQGNSA. The CDR3 totals 17 residues. CDR3 sequence reads: CASSGTGQGKAKNIQYF. CDR3 DNA sequence: TGTGCCAGCAGCGGAACGGGACAGGGAAAAGCCAAAAACATTCAGTACTTC.

The chain combines TRBV6-5 with TRBJ1-1; D remains unclear. Trimming pared 7 bases from V and 1 base from J, leaving 16 bases between. The CDR3 totals 15 residues. Per the germline V gene, CDR1 is MNHEY and CDR2 is SVGAGI. CDR3 residues: CASIKPIGGNTEAFF. The CDR3 coding sequence is TGTGCCAGCATCAAACCCATAGGCGGGAACACTGAAGCTTTCTTT.

CDR3 nucleotide sequence: TGCGCCAGCAGCTATGCGGTGAGGGCCGGGGAGCTGTTTTTT. It yields the protein CASSYAVRAGELFF. The chain joins TRBV5-1 to TRBJ2-2, with D maybe TRBD2 (5 bases). The CDR3 is 14 amino acids. Germline loops: CDR1 SGHRS, CDR2 YFSETQ. The ends were cut back, 3 bases at V and 6 bases at J, with 12 bases in the middle.

This clone was seen more than once but under ten times. The J gene is TRBJ1-2, the V gene TRBV4-1, with a possible D match to TRBD1 (5 bases). The CDR3 contains 13 residues. Germline CDR1 and CDR2: MGHRA and YSYEKL. The germline V and J ends were trimmed by 4 bases and 7 bases, with 13 bases remaining between them. The CDR3 DNA is TGCGCCAGCAGCCTAAGGGGAGGGGTTGGCTACACCTTC. Translation gives CASSLRGGVGYTF.

This chain links TRBV11-3 with TRBJ1-1; weak D call: TRBD1 (5 bases). Per germline, CDR1 SGHNT and CDR2 YENEEA. CDR3 length: 14 amino acids. V lost 3 bases to trimming and J lost 0 bases, with 8 bases between them. In DNA form, the CDR3 reads TGTGCCAGCAGCTTGATAGGGGTGAACACTGAAGCTTTCTTT. Translating it yields CASSLIGVNTEAFF.

The chain joins TRBV6-5 to TRBJ2-7; 9 bases are a match to TRBD1. The germline V gene encodes CDR1 MNHEY and CDR2 SVGAGI. CDR3 length equals 14 residues. Losses at the gene ends were 6 bases for V and 4 bases for J; bases not matched to a gene: 7. The CDR3 loop reads CASSPDRGGYEQYF. As DNA, the CDR3 is TGTGCCAGCAGCCCGGACAGGGGAGGATACGAGCAGTACTTC.

The V gene is TRBV6-6, the J gene TRBJ2-7, with 8 positions matching TRBD1. The CDR3 is made up of 14 amino acids. From germline, CDR1 is MNHNY and CDR2 SVGAGI (reference sequence). V trimming: 4 bases; J trimming: 3 bases; junction bases outside the gene matches: 5. CDR3: CASSSQGARYEQYF. In DNA, the CDR3 is TGTGCCAGCAGTTCTCAGGGGGCGCGCTACGAGCAGTACTTC.

The rearrangement joins TRBV18 to TRBJ2-7, with TRBD1 matching 8 bases. The CDR3 is made up of 16 amino acids. With 3 bases clipped from V and 6 bases from J, the junction kept 13 bases outside the gene matches. CDR1 KGHSH and CDR2 LQKENI come from the germline V gene. Written as DNA, the CDR3 is TGTGCCAGCTCACCCCCCGGACAGGGTGGGGCATCCGAGCAGTACTTC. This encodes CASSPPGQGGASEQYF.

The chain carries TRBV28 and TRBJ2-5, with TRBD1 matching over 7 bases. Germline trimming cut 4 bases from V and 4 bases from J; bases unmatched to any gene: 6. The CDR3 consists of 14 residues. Germline-derived CDR1 and CDR2 are MDHEN and SYDVKM. CDR3 nucleotide sequence: TGTGCCAGCAGTTGGTCCCACAGGGGAGAGACCCAGTACTTC. Encoded protein: CASSWSHRGETQYF.

This clone was recorded once. This chain uses TRBV6-5 with TRBJ2-1, with 7 nucleotides matching TRBD2. The CDR3 spans 15 residues. V was clipped by 6 bases and J by 3 bases; unmatched bases: 8. The germline CDR1 and CDR2 sequences are MNHEY and SVGAGI. This chain's CDR3 is CASSLWRTSYNEQFF. In DNA form, the CDR3 reads TGTGCCAGCAGCCTATGGCGGACTAGCTACAATGAGCAGTTCTTC.